This T cell receptor beta chain is from a study of cytomegalovirus exposure and HLA in healthy donors. Study-wide points: Later, an analysis found that TCR clusters from the first cohort tended to co-occur in the 90 to 150 validation repertoires.

Libraries were prepared by immunoSEQ multiplex PCR; TCRdb keeps only in-frame clonotypes and omits some of them. The repertoire holds just over 80,000 clones, with approximately 96% as singletons. The CDR3 has 14 residues. J lost 0 bases, V lost 5 bases, and 3 bases had no gene match. From germline, CDR1 is MNHEY and CDR2 SMNVEV (reference sequence). A word on this clone: Its matching antigen is unknown. Other DNA sequences of this sample code for an identical CDR3.

The sequenced sample was PBMCs. The source is a woman between 18 and 29 years old in good health and CMV-seronegative. The chain joins TRBV27 to TRBJ1-1; 7 bases line up with TRBD1. CDR3 amino acids: CASSRQGLNTEAFF. The DNA for the CDR3 is TGTGCCAGCAGTCGACAGGGTTTGAACACTGAAGCTTTCTTT.